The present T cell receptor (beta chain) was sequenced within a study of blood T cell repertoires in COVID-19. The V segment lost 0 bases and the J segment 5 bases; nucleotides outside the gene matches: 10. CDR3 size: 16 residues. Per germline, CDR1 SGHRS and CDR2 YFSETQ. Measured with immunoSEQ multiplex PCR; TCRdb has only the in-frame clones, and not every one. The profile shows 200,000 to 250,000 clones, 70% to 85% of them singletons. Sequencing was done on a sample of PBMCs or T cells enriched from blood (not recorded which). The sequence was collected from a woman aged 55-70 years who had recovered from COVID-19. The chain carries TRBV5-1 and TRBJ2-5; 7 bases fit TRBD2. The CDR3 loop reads CASSLDQAGRLETQYF. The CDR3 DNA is TGCGCCAGCAGCTTGGATCAAGCGGGACGATTGGAGACCCAGTACTTC.